The source of this T cell receptor (beta chain) is a study of cytomegalovirus exposure and HLA in healthy donors. As for the study in general: Among the roughly 400 donors who were genotyped, roughly 85% fell in the genetic ancestry cluster that is associated with self-reported Caucasian donors.

This PCR relied on a set of 60 Vbeta primers and 13 Jbeta primers. Clones were read by immunoSEQ multiplex PCR, and TCRdb kept only the in-frame ones, dropping some. The table records more than 20,000 clones, roughly 68% of them present only once. Study-wide results and limits: The authors judged a highly shared variant cluster likely a sequencing artifact.

V was clipped by 1 base and J by 10 bases, with 13 bases between them. The CDR3 length is 13 residues. Germline lookup yields CDR1 PRHDT and CDR2 FYEKMQ (reference sequence). A remark on this clone: Its antigen is not identified.

The clonotype comes from a woman aged 45 to 65 in good health and CMV-seronegative. The source material was PBMCs. V is TRBV13 and J is TRBJ1-1, with D possibly matching TRBD1 (5 bases). This CDR3 reads CASSLVRTLGAFF. CDR3 in DNA: TGTGCCAGCAGCTTAGTAAGGACACTGGGAGCTTTCTTT.